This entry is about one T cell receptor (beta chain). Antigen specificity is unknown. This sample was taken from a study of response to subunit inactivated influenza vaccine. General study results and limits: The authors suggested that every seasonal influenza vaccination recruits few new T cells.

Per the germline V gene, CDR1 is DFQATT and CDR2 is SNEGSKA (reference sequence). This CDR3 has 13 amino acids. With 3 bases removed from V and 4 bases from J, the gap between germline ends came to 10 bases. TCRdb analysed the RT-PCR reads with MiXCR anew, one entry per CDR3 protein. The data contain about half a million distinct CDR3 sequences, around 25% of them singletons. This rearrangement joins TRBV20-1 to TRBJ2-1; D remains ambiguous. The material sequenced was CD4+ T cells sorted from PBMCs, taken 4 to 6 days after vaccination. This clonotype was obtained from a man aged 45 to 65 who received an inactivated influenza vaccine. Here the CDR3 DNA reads TGCAGTGCTAGGGGTCTTGATTACAATGAGCAGTTCTTC. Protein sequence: CSARGLDYNEQFF.